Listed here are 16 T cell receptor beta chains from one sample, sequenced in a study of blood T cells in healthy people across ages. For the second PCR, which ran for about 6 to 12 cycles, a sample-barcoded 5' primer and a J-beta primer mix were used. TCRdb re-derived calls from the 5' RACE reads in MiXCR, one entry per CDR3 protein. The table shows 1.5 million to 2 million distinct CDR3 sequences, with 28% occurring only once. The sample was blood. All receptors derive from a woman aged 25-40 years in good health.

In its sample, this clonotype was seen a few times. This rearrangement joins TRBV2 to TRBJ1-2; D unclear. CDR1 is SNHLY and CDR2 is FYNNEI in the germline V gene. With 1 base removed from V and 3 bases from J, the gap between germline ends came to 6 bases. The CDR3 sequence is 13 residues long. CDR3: CASSEDGYYGYTF. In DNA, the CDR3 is TGTGCCAGCAGTGAAGACGGCTACTATGGCTACACCTTC. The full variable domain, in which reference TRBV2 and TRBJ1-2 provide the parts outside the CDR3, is EPEVTQTPSHQVTQMGQEVILRCVPISNHLYFYWYRQILGQKVEFLVSFYNNEISEKSEIFDDQFSVERPDGSNFTLKIRSTKLEDSAMYFCASSEDGYYGYTFGSGTRLTVV.

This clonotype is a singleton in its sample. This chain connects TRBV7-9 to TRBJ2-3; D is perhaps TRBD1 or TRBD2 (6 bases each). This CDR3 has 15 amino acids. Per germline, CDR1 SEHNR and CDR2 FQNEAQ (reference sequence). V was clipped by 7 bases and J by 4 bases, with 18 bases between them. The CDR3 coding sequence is TGTGCCAGCACGGACACGAGGGGGGTCGCAGATACGCAGTATTTT. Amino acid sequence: CASTDTRGVADTQYF. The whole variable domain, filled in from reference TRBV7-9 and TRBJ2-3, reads DTGVSQNPRHKITKRGQNVTFRCDPISEHNRLYWYRQTLGQGPEFLTYFQNEAQLEKSRLLSDRFSAERPKGSFSTLEIQRTEQGDSAMYLCASTDTRGVADTQYFGPGTRLTVL.

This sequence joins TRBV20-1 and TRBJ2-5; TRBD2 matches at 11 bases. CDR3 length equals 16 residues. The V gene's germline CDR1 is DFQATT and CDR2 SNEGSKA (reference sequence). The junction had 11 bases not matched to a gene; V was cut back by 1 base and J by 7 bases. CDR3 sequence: CSARVASGGPAGTQYF. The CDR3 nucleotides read TGCAGTGCTAGAGTAGCTAGCGGGGGGCCTGCGGGGACCCAGTACTTC.

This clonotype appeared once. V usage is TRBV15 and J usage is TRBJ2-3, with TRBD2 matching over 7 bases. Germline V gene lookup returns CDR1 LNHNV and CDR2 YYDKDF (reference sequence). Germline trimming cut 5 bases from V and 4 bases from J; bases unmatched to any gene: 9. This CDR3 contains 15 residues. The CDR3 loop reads CATSAGLSGPDTQYF. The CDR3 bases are TGTGCCACCAGCGCGGGACTATCTGGACCAGATACGCAGTATTTT.

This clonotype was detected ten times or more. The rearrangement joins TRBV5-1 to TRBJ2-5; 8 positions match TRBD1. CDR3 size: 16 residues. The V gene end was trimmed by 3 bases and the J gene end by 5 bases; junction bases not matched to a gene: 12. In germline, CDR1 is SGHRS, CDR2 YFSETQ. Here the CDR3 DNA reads TGCGCCAGCAGCTCCGACCGACAGGGGCTCCGGGAGACCCAGTACTTC. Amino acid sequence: CASSSDRQGLRETQYF.

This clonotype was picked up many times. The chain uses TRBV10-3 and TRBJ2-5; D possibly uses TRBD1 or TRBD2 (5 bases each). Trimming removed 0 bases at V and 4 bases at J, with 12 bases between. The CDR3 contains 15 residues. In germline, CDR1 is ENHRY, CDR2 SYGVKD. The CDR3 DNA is TGTGCCATCAGTGAGTCCCCGGGACGGGGAGAGACCCAGTACTTC. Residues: CAISESPGRGETQYF.

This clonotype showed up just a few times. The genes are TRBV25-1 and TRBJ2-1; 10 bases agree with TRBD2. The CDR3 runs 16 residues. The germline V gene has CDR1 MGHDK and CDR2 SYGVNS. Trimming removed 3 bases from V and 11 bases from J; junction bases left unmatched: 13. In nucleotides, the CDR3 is TGTGCCAGCAGTGATCCCCTAGCGGGGGAGGGGAATAAGCAGTTCTTC. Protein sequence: CASSDPLAGEGNKQFF.

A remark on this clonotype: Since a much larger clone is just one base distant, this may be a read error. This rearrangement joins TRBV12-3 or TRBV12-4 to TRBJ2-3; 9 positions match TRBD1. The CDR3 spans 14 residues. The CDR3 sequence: CASGLTGGTDTRYF. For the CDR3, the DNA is TGTGCCAGCGGCTTGACAGGGGGTACAGATACGCGGTATTTT.

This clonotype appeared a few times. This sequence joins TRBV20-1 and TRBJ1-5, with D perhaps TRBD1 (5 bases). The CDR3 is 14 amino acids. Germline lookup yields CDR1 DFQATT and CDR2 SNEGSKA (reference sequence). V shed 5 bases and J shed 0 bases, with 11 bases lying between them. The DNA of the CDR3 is TGCAGTGCTCTCAGACAGAATAGCAATCAGCCCCAGCATTTT. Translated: CSALRQNSNQPQHF.

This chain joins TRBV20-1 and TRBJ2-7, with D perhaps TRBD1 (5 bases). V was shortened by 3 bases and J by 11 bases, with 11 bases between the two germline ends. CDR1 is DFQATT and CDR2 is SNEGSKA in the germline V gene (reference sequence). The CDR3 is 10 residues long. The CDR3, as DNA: TGCAGTGCTAGGGACACGAAGGAGTACTTC. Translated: CSARDTKEYF.

The CDR3 nucleotides read TGCAGTGCTGGTAGGCTGAGGGATGAGCAGTTCTTC. Its protein is CSAGRLRDEQFF. This rearrangement joins TRBV20-1 to TRBJ2-1; weak D call: TRBD2 (5 bases). V was trimmed by 5 bases and J by 8 bases, leaving 13 bases between them. This CDR3 region has 12 residues. Germline V gives CDR1 DFQATT, CDR2 SNEGSKA (reference sequence).

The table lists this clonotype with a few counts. CDR3 amino acids: CASSLDTGGGQPQHF. In DNA, the CDR3 is TGCGCCAGCAGCTTGGACACAGGGGGCGGCCAGCCCCAGCATTTT. The rearrangement uses TRBV5-1 and TRBJ1-5; TRBD1 aligns across 9 bases. Germline V gene lookup returns CDR1 SGHRS and CDR2 YFSETQ. The CDR3 covers 15 residues. V trimming: 0 bases; J trimming: 7 bases; junction bases outside the gene matches: 5.

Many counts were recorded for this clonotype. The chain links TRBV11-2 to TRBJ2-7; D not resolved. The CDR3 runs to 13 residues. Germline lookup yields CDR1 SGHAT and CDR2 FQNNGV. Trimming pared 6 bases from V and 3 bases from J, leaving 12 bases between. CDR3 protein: CASRKVQNYEQYF. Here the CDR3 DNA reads TGTGCCAGCAGAAAGGTACAGAACTACGAGCAGTACTTC.

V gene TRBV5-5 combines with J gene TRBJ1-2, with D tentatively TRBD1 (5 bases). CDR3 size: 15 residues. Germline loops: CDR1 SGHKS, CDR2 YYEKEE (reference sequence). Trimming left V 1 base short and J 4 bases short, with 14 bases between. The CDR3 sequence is CASSLNPTVFYGYTF. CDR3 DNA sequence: TGTGCCAGCAGCTTGAACCCGACAGTCTTCTATGGCTACACCTTC.

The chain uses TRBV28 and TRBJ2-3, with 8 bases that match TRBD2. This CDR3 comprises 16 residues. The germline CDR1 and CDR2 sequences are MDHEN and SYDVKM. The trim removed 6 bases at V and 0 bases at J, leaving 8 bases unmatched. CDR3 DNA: TGTGCCAGCAGCCCGGGGGGGGCTCCTAGCACAGATACGCAGTATTTT. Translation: CASSPGGAPSTDTQYF. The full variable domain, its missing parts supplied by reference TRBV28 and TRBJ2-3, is DVKVTQSSRYLVKRTGEKVFLECVQDMDHENMFWYRQDPGLGLRLIYFSYDVKMKEKGDIPEGYSVSREKKERFSLILESASTNQTSMYLCASSPGGAPSTDTQYFGPGTRLTVL.

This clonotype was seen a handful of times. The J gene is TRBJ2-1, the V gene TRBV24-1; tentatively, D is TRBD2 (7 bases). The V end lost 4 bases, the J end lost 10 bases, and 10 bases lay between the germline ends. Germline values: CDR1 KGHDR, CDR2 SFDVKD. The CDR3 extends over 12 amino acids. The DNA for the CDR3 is TGTGCCACCAGTGACCCGGGGGGCGAGCAGTTCTTC. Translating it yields CATSDPGGEQFF.